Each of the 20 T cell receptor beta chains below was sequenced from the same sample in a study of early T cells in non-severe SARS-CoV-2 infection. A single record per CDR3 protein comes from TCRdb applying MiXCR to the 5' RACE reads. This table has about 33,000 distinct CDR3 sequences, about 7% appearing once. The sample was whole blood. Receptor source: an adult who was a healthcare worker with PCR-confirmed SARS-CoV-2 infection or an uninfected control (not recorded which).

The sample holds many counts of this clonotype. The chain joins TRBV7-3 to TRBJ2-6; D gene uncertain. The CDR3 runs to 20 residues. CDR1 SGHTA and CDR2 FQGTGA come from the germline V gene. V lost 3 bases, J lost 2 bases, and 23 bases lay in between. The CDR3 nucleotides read TGTGCCAGCAGCTTTAGGGCGGACGTTGGGGATTCAGCTGGGGCCAACGTCCTGACTTTC. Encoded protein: CASSFRADVGDSAGANVLTF.

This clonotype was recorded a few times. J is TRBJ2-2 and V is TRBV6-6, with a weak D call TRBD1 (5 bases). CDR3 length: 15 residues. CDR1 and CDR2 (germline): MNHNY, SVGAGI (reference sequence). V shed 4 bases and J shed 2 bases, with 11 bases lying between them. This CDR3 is CASSSVGVNTGELFF. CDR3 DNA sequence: TGTGCCAGCAGTTCGGTAGGGGTTAACACCGGGGAGCTGTTTTTT.

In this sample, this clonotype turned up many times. The CDR3 nucleotides are TGTGCCAGCAGTACCGGGGGCGAGCCTTCCTACGAGCAGTACTTC. Protein sequence: CASSTGGEPSYEQYF. The genes are TRBV28 and TRBJ2-7; D possibly uses TRBD1 or TRBD2 (6 bases each). There are 15 residues in the CDR3. V was shortened by 5 bases and J by 1 base, with 15 bases between the two germline ends. CDR1 and CDR2 (germline): MDHEN, SYDVKM.

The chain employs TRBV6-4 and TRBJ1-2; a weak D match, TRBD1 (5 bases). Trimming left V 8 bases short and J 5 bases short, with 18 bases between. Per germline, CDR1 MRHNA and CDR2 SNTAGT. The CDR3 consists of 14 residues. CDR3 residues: CASFSGPPLYGYTF. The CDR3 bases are TGTGCCAGCTTCTCGGGGCCGCCACTATATGGCTACACCTTC.

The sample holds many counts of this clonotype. This CDR3 is CASSRGQGVLEQYF. The DNA of the CDR3 is TGTGCCAGCTCACGGGGACAGGGAGTTCTCGAGCAGTACTTC. This chain links TRBV18 with TRBJ2-7, with 9 bases lining up with TRBD1. Trimming at V came to 4 bases and at J to 6 bases, leaving 7 bases not matched to a gene. Germline CDR1 reads KGHSH; CDR2 reads LQKENI. The CDR3 consists of 14 residues.

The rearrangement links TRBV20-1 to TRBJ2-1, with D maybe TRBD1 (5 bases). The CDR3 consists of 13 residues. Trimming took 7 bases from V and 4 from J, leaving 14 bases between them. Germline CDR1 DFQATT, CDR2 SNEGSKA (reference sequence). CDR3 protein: CSVGQGGYNEQFF. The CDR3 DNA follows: TGCAGTGTCGGGCAGGGTGGGTACAATGAGCAGTTCTTC.

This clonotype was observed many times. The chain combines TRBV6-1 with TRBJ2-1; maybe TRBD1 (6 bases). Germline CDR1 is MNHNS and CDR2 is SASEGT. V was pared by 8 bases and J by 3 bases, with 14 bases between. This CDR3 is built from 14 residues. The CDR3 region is CASLPGHSYNEQFF. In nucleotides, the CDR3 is TGTGCCAGCCTCCCGGGACACAGCTACAATGAGCAGTTCTTC.

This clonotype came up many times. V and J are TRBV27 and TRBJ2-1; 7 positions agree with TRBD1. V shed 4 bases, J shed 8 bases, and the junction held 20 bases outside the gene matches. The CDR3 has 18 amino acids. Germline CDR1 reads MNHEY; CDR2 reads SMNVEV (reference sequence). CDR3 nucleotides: TGTGCCAGCAGTTCCTCGAAGAAGACAGGGCAGGGGTTGGATGAGCAGTTCTTC. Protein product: CASSSSKKTGQGLDEQFF.

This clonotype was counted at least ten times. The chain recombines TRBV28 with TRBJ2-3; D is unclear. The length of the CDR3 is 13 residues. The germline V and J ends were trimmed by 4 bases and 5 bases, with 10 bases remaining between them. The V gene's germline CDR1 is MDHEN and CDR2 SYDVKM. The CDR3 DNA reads TGTGCCAGCAGTTCCCCGGGCCGAGATACGCAGTATTTT. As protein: CASSSPGRDTQYF.

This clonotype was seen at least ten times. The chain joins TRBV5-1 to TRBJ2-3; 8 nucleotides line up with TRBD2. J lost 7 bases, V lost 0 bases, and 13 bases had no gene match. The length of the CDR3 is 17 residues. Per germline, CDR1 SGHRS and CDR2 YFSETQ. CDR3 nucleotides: TGCGCCAGCAGCTTGGCTGCGAGCGGGAGTGGAGTAAATACGCAGTATTTT. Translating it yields CASSLAASGSGVNTQYF.

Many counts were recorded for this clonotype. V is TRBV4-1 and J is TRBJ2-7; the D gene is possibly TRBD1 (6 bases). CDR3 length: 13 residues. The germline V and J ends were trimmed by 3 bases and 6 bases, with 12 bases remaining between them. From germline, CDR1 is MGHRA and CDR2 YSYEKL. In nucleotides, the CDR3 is TGCGCCAGCAGCCACCCCGGGACACCCGAGCAGTACTTC. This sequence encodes CASSHPGTPEQYF.

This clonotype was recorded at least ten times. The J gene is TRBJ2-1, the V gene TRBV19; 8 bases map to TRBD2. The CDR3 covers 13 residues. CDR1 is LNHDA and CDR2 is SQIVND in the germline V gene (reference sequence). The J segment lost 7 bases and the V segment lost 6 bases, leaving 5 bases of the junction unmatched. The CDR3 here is CASSGLAGNEQFF. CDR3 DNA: TGTGCCAGTAGCGGACTAGCTGGGAATGAGCAGTTCTTC.

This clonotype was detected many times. CDR3 region: CASSLVLGKNTEAFF. The CDR3 DNA reads as TGTGCCAGCAGCTTAGTTTTGGGCAAGAACACTGAAGCTTTCTTT. This rearrangement joins TRBV7-8 to TRBJ1-1; D not certain. Germline CDR1 is SGHVS and CDR2 is FQNEAQ. V lost 1 base, J lost 1 base, and 10 bases lay in between. The length of the CDR3 is 15 residues.

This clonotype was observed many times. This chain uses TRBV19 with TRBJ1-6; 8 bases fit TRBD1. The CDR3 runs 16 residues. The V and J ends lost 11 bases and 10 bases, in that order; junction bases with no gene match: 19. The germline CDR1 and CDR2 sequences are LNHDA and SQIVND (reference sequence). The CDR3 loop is CASTGQGAWNESPLHF. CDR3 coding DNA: TGTGCCTCCACCGGACAGGGCGCTTGGAATGAATCACCCCTCCACTTT.

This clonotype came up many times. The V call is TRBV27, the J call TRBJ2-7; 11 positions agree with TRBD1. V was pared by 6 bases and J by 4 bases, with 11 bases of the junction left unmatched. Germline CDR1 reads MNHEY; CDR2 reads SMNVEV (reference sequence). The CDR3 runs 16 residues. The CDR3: CASRQKGTGGGYEQYF. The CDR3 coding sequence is TGTGCCAGCAGGCAAAAAGGGACAGGGGGTGGTTACGAGCAGTACTTC.

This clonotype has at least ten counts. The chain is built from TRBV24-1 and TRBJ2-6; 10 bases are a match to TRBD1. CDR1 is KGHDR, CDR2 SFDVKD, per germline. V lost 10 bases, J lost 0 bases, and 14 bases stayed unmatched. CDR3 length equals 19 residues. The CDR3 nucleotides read TGTGCCACAAACACACCCGGGACAGGGGTCGCCTCTGGGGCCAACGTCCTGACTTTC. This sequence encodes CATNTPGTGVASGANVLTF.

For the CDR3, the DNA is TGTGCCAGCAGCCAAGCTCAGCCCCAGCATTTT. Its translation is CASSQAQPQHF. The chain combines TRBV28 with TRBJ1-5; no firm D call. V lost 6 bases to trimming and J lost 6 bases, with 6 bases between them. CDR1 MDHEN and CDR2 SYDVKM come from the germline V gene. This CDR3 is 11 amino acids long. The variable domain in full, completed from reference TRBV28 and TRBJ1-5, reads DVKVTQSSRYLVKRTGEKVFLECVQDMDHENMFWYRQDPGLGLRLIYFSYDVKMKEKGDIPEGYSVSREKKERFSLILESASTNQTSMYLCASSQAQPQHFGDGTRLSIL.

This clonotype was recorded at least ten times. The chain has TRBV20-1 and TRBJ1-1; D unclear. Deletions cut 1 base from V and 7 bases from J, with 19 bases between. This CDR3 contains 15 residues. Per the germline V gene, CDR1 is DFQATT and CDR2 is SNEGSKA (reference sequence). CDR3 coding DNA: TGCAGTGCTAGAGGTGCCGGGCGCGTGGAAATTGAAGCTTTCTTT. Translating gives CSARGAGRVEIEAFF.

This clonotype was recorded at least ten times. In DNA, the CDR3 is TGTGCCAGCAGTTACTTGGGGGAGGGCACAGATACGCAGTATTTT. Protein: CASSYLGEGTDTQYF. The gene calls are TRBV6-5 and TRBJ2-3, with D maybe TRBD2 (6 bases). The CDR3 runs to 15 residues. The V gene lost 1 base and the J gene lost 1 base, with 9 bases spanning the gap. The germline V gene encodes CDR1 MNHEY and CDR2 SVGAGI.

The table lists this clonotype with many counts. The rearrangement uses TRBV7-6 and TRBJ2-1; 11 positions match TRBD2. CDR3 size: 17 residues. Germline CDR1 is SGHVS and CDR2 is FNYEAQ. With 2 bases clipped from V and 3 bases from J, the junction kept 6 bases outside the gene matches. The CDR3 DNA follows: TGTGCCAGCAGCTTACACCCCGGGACTAGCGGCTACAATGAGCAGTTCTTC. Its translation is CASSLHPGTSGYNEQFF.